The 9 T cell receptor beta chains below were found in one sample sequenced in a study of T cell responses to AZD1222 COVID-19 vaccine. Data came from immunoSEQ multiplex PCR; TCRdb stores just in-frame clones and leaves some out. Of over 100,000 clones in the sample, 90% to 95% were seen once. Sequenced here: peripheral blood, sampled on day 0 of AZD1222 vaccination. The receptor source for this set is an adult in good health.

CDR3 residues: CASSQVTGWNEKLFF. CDR3 nucleotides: TGCGCCAGCAGCCAGGTGACGGGATGGAATGAAAAACTGTTTTTT. V is TRBV4-3 and J is TRBJ1-4; the D is unclear. V dropped 3 bases and J dropped 5 bases, with 13 bases sitting between them. The length of the CDR3 is 15 residues. CDR1 LGHNA and CDR2 YSLEER come from the germline V gene.

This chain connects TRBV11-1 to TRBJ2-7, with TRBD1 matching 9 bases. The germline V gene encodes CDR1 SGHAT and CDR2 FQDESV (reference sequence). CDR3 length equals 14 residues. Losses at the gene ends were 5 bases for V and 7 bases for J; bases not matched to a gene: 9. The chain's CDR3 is CASSAGTGTVEQYF. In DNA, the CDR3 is TGTGCCAGCAGCGCCGGGACAGGGACGGTAGAGCAGTACTTC.

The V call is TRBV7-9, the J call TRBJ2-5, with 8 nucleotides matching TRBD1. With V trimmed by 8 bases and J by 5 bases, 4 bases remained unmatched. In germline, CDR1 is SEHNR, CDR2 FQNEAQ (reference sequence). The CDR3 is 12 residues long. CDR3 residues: CASGRGRETQYF. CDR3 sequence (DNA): TGTGCCAGCGGCAGGGGGCGCGAGACCCAGTACTTC.

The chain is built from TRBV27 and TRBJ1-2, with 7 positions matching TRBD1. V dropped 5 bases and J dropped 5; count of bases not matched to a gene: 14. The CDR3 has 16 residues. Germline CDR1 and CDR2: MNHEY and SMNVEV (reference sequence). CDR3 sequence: CASSLGGGRSRYGYTF. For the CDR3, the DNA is TGTGCCAGCAGTCTGGGAGGGGGCCGGAGTCGGTATGGCTACACCTTC.

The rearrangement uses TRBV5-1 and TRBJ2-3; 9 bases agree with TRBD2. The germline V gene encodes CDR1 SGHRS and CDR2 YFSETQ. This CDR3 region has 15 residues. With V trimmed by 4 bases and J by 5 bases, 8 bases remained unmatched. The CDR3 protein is CASSPREGRRDTQYF. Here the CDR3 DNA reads TGCGCCAGCAGCCCGCGGGAGGGCCGTAGAGATACGCAGTATTTT.

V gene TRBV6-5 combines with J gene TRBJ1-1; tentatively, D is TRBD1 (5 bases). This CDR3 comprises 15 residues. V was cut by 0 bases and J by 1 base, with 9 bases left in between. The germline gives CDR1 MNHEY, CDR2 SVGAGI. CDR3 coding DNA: TGTGCCAGCAGTTACTCTGGGGCCAAGAACACTGAAGCTTTCTTT. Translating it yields CASSYSGAKNTEAFF.

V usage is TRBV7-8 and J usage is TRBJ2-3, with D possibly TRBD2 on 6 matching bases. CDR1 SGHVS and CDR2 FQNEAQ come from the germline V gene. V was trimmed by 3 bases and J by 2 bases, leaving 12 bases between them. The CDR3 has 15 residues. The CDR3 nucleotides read TGTGCCAGCAGCTTTTGGCGGGGCAACACAGATACGCAGTATTTT. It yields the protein CASSFWRGNTDTQYF.

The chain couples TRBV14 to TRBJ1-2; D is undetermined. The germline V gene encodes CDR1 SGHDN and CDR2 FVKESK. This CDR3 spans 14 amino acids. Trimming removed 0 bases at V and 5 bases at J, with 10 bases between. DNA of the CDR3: TGTGCCAGCAGCCAAGAAGCCCGGACTTATGGCTACACCTTC. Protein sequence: CASSQEARTYGYTF.

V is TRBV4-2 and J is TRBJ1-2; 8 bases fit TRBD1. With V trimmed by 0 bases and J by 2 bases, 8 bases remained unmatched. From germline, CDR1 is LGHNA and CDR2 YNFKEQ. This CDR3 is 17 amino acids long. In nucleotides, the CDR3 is TGTGCCAGCAGCCAAGATTTCAGGGCAGGGGGCAACTATGGCTACACCTTC. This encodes CASSQDFRAGGNYGYTF.